These 2 T cell receptor beta chains were all obtained from the same sample, sequenced in a study of PD-1 blockade in classical Hodgkin lymphoma. Clones were read by immunoSEQ multiplex PCR, and TCRdb kept only the in-frame ones, dropping some. The sample lists about 90,000 clones, roughly nine tenths occurring once. Time point indicated: cycle 4 day 1 (C4D1), after 5 to 7 weeks of nivolumab. Brentuximab vedotin exposure varied, and every patient relapsed after autologous stem cell transplantation. The sequencing used peripheral blood mononuclear cells (PBMCs), collected before the fourth cycle of nivolumab. The receptors come from a human donor with classical Hodgkin lymphoma.

V is TRBV27 and J is TRBJ1-2; D unresolved. V gave up 6 bases and J gave up 5 bases, with 10 bases separating them. The CDR3 has 12 amino acids. Germline-derived CDR1 and CDR2 are MNHEY and SMNVEV (reference sequence). The CDR3 is CASREGGYGYTF. Here the CDR3 DNA reads TGTGCCAGCAGAGAGGGTGGGTATGGCTACACCTTC.

The chain couples TRBV28 to TRBJ1-4, with 7 bases that match TRBD1. V gave up 6 bases and J gave up 8 bases; unmatched junction bases: 9. CDR1 and CDR2 (germline): MDHEN, SYDVKM. The CDR3 extends over 14 amino acids. CDR3 sequence reads: CASRPGQPQEKLFF. The DNA for the CDR3 is TGTGCCAGCAGACCGGGACAGCCCCAGGAAAAACTGTTTTTT.